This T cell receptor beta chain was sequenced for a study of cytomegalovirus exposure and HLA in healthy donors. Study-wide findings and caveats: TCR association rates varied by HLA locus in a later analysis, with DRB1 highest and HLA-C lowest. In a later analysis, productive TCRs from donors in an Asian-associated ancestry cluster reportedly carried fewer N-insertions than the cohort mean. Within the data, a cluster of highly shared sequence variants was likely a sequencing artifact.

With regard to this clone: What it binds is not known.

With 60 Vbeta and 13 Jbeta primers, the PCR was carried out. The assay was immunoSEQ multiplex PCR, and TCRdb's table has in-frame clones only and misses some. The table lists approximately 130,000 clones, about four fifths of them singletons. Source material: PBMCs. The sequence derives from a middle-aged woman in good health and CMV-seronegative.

CDR3 DNA: TGTGCCAGCAGTTCCTCGGACAGGTCCCTTAATCAGCCCCAGCATTTT. Translated, it gives CASSSSDRSLNQPQHF. The gene calls are TRBV6-6 and TRBJ1-5; 7 bases are shared with TRBD1. CDR3 length: 16 amino acids. Germline-derived CDR1 and CDR2 are MNHNY and SVGAGI (reference sequence). J gave up 4 bases and V 4 bases, and 10 bases lay outside the gene matches.